Below, 13 T cell receptor beta chains from the same sample are listed, as sequenced in a study of blood T cell repertoires in COVID-19. Sequencing was performed with immunoSEQ multiplex PCR; in TCRdb, only in-frame clones are kept and a portion is missing. The profile shows 250,000 to 350,000 clones, around 86% of them singletons. Material for sequencing was PBMCs or T cells enriched from blood (not recorded which). These receptors all come from a woman younger than 35 who had recovered from COVID-19.

The chain uses TRBV18 and TRBJ1-1; maybe TRBD1 (6 bases). V was clipped by 3 bases and J by 6 bases, with 17 bases between them. The germline CDR1 and CDR2 sequences are KGHSH and LQKENI. The CDR3 contains 15 residues. CDR3 coding DNA: TGTGCCAGCTCACCTTTCAACAGGGTTGGGGCTGAAGCTTTCTTT. Its protein is CASSPFNRVGAEAFF.

The rearrangement uses TRBV19 and TRBJ2-7, with TRBD2 matching over 7 bases. CDR3 length equals 15 residues. The J segment lost 3 bases and the V segment lost 0 bases, leaving 5 bases of the junction unmatched. CDR1 is LNHDA, CDR2 SQIVND, per germline (reference sequence). The DNA of the CDR3 is TGTGCCAGTAGTATAGACCTGGGACTAAGCTACGAGCAGTACTTC. The encoded protein is CASSIDLGLSYEQYF.

This chain joins TRBV11-2 and TRBJ2-5; no definite D call. Germline V CDR1 and CDR2: SGHAT, FQNNGV. Deletions cut 5 bases from V and 5 bases from J, with 12 bases between. The CDR3 loop spans 13 amino acids. Here the CDR3 reads CASSRHLGETQYF. CDR3 nucleotides: TGTGCCAGCAGCAGACACTTAGGCGAGACCCAGTACTTC.

This clone was counted once. The chain carries TRBV18 and TRBJ2-7; maybe TRBD1 (5 bases). Deletions cut 5 bases from V and 1 base from J, with 9 bases between. The CDR3 covers 13 residues. Germline V gene sequence: CDR1 KGHSH, CDR2 LQKENI. CDR3 coding DNA: TGTGCCAGCTCAGAAGACAGTTCCTACGAGCAGTACTTC. Translating it yields CASSEDSSYEQYF.

In DNA form, the CDR3 reads TGTGCCAGCTCACCGCTCGGCTCTGGGGCCAACGTCCTGACTTTC. Encoded protein: CASSPLGSGANVLTF. J is TRBJ2-6 and V is TRBV18; D unresolved. The CDR3 is 15 residues long. Trimming cost V 3 bases and J 0 bases, with 6 bases left between them. In germline, CDR1 is KGHSH, CDR2 LQKENI.

The V and J genes are TRBV6-5 and TRBJ2-7; tentative D call: TRBD1 (5 bases). Germline lookup yields CDR1 MNHEY and CDR2 SVGAGI. V lost 6 bases and J lost 2, with 14 bases in between. This CDR3 comprises 14 residues. CDR3 DNA sequence: TGTGCCAGCAGAGGCTCCGCAGGGACCTACGAGCAGTACTTC. Encoded protein: CASRGSAGTYEQYF.

This clone occurred once. J is TRBJ1-5 and V is TRBV19; 8 bases match TRBD1. This CDR3 is 14 amino acids long. J was trimmed by 4 bases and V by 8 bases; bases with no gene match: 7. Per germline, CDR1 LNHDA and CDR2 SQIVND (reference sequence). CDR3 nucleotide sequence: TGTGCCAGTCGAGACAGGGGAGGGAATCAGCCCCAGCATTTT. Its protein product is CASRDRGGNQPQHF.

The CDR3 DNA sequence: TGTGCCAGCAGTTTAATGGTAACAGGGAGCGGGAGACCCGAGCAGTACTTC. This codes for CASSLMVTGSGRPEQYF. The J gene is TRBJ2-7, the V gene TRBV27; 8 bases are shared with TRBD2. J lost 6 bases, V lost 2 bases, and 15 bases had no gene match. CDR3 length: 17 amino acids. Germline V CDR1 and CDR2: MNHEY, SMNVEV (reference sequence).

The chain combines TRBV6-5 with TRBJ2-7; possible D gene TRBD2, 5 bases. V shed 7 bases and J shed 2 bases, with 12 bases lying between them. Germline CDR1 MNHEY, CDR2 SVGAGI. There are 13 residues in the CDR3. The CDR3 reads CASTPGNTYEQYF. The CDR3 nucleotides read TGTGCCAGCACGCCGGGGAATACCTACGAGCAGTACTTC.

The chain uses TRBV5-1 and TRBJ1-1; possibly TRBD1 for D (6 bases). This CDR3 has 16 residues. Germline values: CDR1 SGHRS, CDR2 YFSETQ. V dropped 1 base and J dropped 1 base, with 14 bases sitting between them. The CDR3 DNA is TGCGCCAGCAGCTTGCACTGCCAGGGGTCGAACACTGAAGCTTTCTTT. The encoded protein is CASSLHCQGSNTEAFF.

The J gene is TRBJ2-2, the V gene TRBV18; maybe TRBD2 (6 bases). CDR1 is KGHSH and CDR2 is LQKENI in the germline V gene. Trimming took 0 bases from V and 12 from J, leaving 20 bases between them. The CDR3 spans 16 residues. The CDR3 nucleotides read TGTGCCAGCTCACCACCCGCCGGGGGTACTCCCTCAAAGCTGTTTTTT. Amino acid sequence: CASSPPAGGTPSKLFF. The full variable domain, completed using reference TRBV18 and TRBJ2-2, is NAGVMQNPRHLVRRRGQEARLRCSPMKGHSHVYWYRQLPEEGLKFMVYLQKENIIDESGMPKERFSAEFPKEGPSILRIQQVVRGDSAAYFCASSPPAGGTPSKLFFGEGSRLTVL.

The chain has TRBV4-2 and TRBJ2-1, with 9 bases identical to TRBD2. Looked up from germline, CDR1 is LGHNA and CDR2 is YNFKEQ. This CDR3 region has 21 residues. V was clipped by 3 bases and J by 5 bases; unmatched bases: 23. CDR3 coding DNA: TGTGCCAGCAGCCACATCCTCTTTATCCTCCCCGGCGGGAGGGCGAACAATGAGCAGTTCTTC. Translated, it gives CASSHILFILPGGRANNEQFF.

Regarding this clone: The junction and the germline gene differ at one end; a read error may be behind it. The chain has TRBV3-1 (or the pseudogene TRBV3-2) and TRBJ1-1; TRBD1 is a possible D gene (6 bases). CDR1 and CDR2 from the germline V gene are LGHDT and YNNKEL (reference sequence). There are 15 residues in the CDR3. CDR3 sequence: CASSQGGVGNTEAFF. The CDR3 nucleotides are TGTGCCAGCAGTCAAGGGGGAGTGGGGAACACTGAAGCTTTCTTT.